In its sample, the clone carrying this TCR beta chain was seen many times. This sample is drawn from a study of response to subunit inactivated influenza vaccine. This CDR3 has 17 amino acids. V lost 3 bases to trimming and J lost 1 base, with 16 bases between them. Per the germline V gene, CDR1 is MDHEN and CDR2 is SYDVKM. Each CDR3 protein gets one entry after TCRdb re-called the RT-PCR reads with MiXCR. The sample yields around 750,000 distinct CDR3 sequences, 21% seen once. The receptor's source is a man between 45 and 60 years old who received an inactivated influenza vaccine. V usage is TRBV28 and J usage is TRBJ1-5; D might be TRBD1 (5 bases). Here the sequenced sample was PBMCs from blood, taken about 5 days after vaccination. The CDR3 region is CASSFIGGWASNQPQHF. CDR3 nucleotide sequence: TGTGCCAGCAGTTTTATTGGGGGGTGGGCGAGCAATCAGCCCCAGCATTTT. Together with reference TRBV28 and TRBJ1-5, the CDR3 gives the full variable domain: DVKVTQSSRYLVKRTGEKVFLECVQDMDHENMFWYRQDPGLGLRLIYFSYDVKMKEKGDIPEGYSVSREKKERFSLILESASTNQTSMYLCASSFIGGWASNQPQHFGDGTRLSIL.